This is a list of T cell receptor beta chains from one sample in a study of blood T cells in healthy people across ages. TCRdb reprocessed the 5' RACE reads via MiXCR and lists one record per CDR3 protein. The sample carries 1.5 million to 2 million distinct CDR3 sequences, approximately 28% recorded once. Sequencing was done on a sample of blood. These receptors were taken from a woman in her twenties or thirties in good health. Each CDR3 is given with its conserved first and last residue. A D gene is named only where the DNA matches it firmly. The listing skips clone size in some rows; elsewhere it reads once, few, many or a size class.

j_call clone_size d_call v_call cdr3_aa cdr3_nt
TRBJ2-1 many TRBD2 TRBV10-3 CAIKQLAGGGDEQFF TGTGCCATCAAACAACTAGCGGGAGGGGGAGATGAGCAGTTCTTC
TRBJ2-2 . . TRBV20-1 CSAPSAGVRELFF TGCAGTGCTCCTTCAGCCGGGGTGCGGGAGCTGTTTTTT
TRBJ1-2 . . TRBV12-3/TRBV12-4 CASSYRIDYGYTF TGTGCCAGCAGTTACAGGATCGACTATGGCTACACCTTC
TRBJ1-5 few . TRBV27 CASSKGWLINQPQHF TGTGCCAGCAGCAAGGGGTGGCTGATAAATCAGCCCCAGCATTTT
TRBJ1-5 . TRBD1 TRBV28 CATRQGGSPLHF TGTGCCACAAGACAGGGCGGTTCACCCCTCCATTTT
TRBJ2-7 . TRBD2 TRBV19 CASSTGLATEQYF TGTGCCAGTAGTACGGGACTAGCGACCGAGCAGTACTTC
TRBJ2-1 . TRBD2 TRBV5-1 CASSPKTSHYNEQFF TGCGCCAGCAGCCCGAAGACTAGCCACTACAATGAGCAGTTCTTC
TRBJ2-7 . . TRBV27 CTSSPKPYEQYF TGTACCAGCAGTCCAAAACCCTACGAGCAGTACTTC
TRBJ1-1 . . TRBV20-1 CSARGWGTKGTEAFF TGCAGTGCTAGGGGCTGGGGGACAAAGGGCACTGAAGCTTTCTTT
TRBJ2-5 many TRBD2 TRBV4-1 CASSQEGSGGTQYF TGCGCCAGCAGCCAAGAAGGTAGCGGGGGAACCCAGTACTTC
TRBJ2-7 . . TRBV7-2 CASSLAGGGGPYEQYF TGTGCCAGCAGCTTAGCGGGGGGAGGGGGACCCTACGAGCAGTACTTC
TRBJ1-2 . . TRBV7-2 CASSLDATSYGYTF TGTGCCAGCAGCTTGGATGCGACAAGTTATGGCTACACCTTC
TRBJ2-5 . TRBD2 TRBV5-5 CASSGASSGSQETQYF TGTGCCAGCAGTGGGGCCAGTAGCGGGAGCCAAGAGACCCAGTACTTC
TRBJ2-5 few TRBD2 TRBV12-3/TRBV12-4 CASSPARGGQETQYF TGTGCCAGCAGTCCGGCCCGGGGGGGCCAAGAGACCCAGTACTTC
TRBJ2-7 few . TRBV20-1 CSAPRGASGSRGGRDEQYF TGCAGTGCCCCCAGGGGGGCTAGCGGGTCGAGAGGAGGTCGGGACGAGCAGTACTTC
TRBJ1-2 . . TRBV19 CASSRDTGLYGYTF TGTGCCAGTAGTCGAGACACCGGCCTCTATGGCTACACCTTC
TRBJ1-2 . . TRBV12-3/TRBV12-4 CASSFWSGGGGYTF TGTGCCAGCAGTTTCTGGTCGGGGGGAGGTGGCTACACCTTC
TRBJ1-1 few . TRBV6-5 CASSRETEAFF TGTGCCAGCAGCCGAGAAACTGAAGCTTTCTTT
TRBJ1-4 . TRBD1 TRBV4-3 CASSQELTGWGEKLFF TGCGCCAGCAGCCAAGAGCTGACAGGGTGGGGTGAAAAACTGTTTTTT
TRBJ2-7 . TRBD2 TRBV18 CASSPDPAGVTEQYF TGTGCCAGCTCACCTGACCCAGCGGGAGTTACCGAGCAGTACTTC
TRBJ2-7 many . TRBV4-1 CASSSGPPYEQYF TGTGCCAGCAGTTCAGGACCTCCCTACGAGCAGTACTTC
TRBJ2-4 few . TRBV12-3/TRBV12-4 CASSPIGPDKNIQYF TGTGCCAGCAGTCCGATCGGACCTGACAAAAACATTCAGTACTTC
TRBJ1-4 . . TRBV5-1 CASSYGQFNEKLFF TGCGCCAGCAGTTATGGACAGTTTAATGAAAAACTGTTTTTT
TRBJ1-1 . . TRBV7-2 CASSVQGMGLRTEAFF TGTGCCAGCAGCGTACAGGGAATGGGCTTGCGGACTGAAGCTTTCTTT
TRBJ2-1 . TRBD1 TRBV5-1 CASSLELTGGGEQFF TGCGCCAGCAGCTTGGAGTTGACAGGGGGAGGTGAGCAGTTCTTC
TRBJ2-3 . . TRBV12-3/TRBV12-4 CASRDLAGWTDTQYF TGTGCCAGCAGAGACTTGGCGGGGTGGACAGATACGCAGTATTTT
TRBJ2-6 many . TRBV29-1 CSAVSGANVLTF TGCAGCGCTGTATCTGGGGCCAACGTCCTGACTTTC
TRBJ2-1 few TRBD2 TRBV2 CASKKLREGNEQFF TGTGCCAGCAAAAAATTGCGGGAGGGCAATGAGCAGTTCTTC
TRBJ2-5 . TRBD1 TRBV9 CASSATGTGFEGQETQYF TGTGCCAGCAGCGCGACCGGGACAGGGTTTGAGGGGCAAGAGACCCAGTACTTC
TRBJ2-3 . . TRBV10-3 CATSRGEDTQYF TGTGCCACCTCCCGTGGGGAAGATACGCAGTATTTT
TRBJ1-1 . . TRBV11-1 CASSPTGRLHPNTEAFF TGTGCCAGCAGCCCCACCGGACGGCTGCACCCAAACACTGAAGCTTTCTTT
TRBJ2-3 few . TRBV7-8 CASRGIRQNTDTQYF TGTGCCAGCAGAGGGATACGACAAAACACAGATACGCAGTATTTT
TRBJ2-7 few TRBD2 TRBV3-1 CASSQGMGTSGGYEQYF TGTGCCAGCAGCCAAGGGATGGGGACTAGCGGGGGTTACGAGCAGTACTTC
TRBJ1-6 . . TRBV28 CASSTGTLNSPLHF TGTGCCAGCAGTACTGGGACTCTTAATTCACCCCTCCACTTT
TRBJ2-1 many TRBD1 TRBV20-1 CSGGQGENGEQFF TGCAGTGGGGGACAGGGAGAAAACGGTGAGCAGTTCTTC
TRBJ2-4 . TRBD1 TRBV7-2 CASSQNDRGNIQYF TGTGCCAGCAGTCAAAACGACAGGGGGAACATTCAGTACTTC
TRBJ1-2 . . TRBV7-2 CASSSPRQGGGYTF TGTGCCAGCAGCTCCCCGCGGCAGGGTGGTGGCTACACCTTC
TRBJ2-7 . TRBD2 TRBV2 CASREAGSGGEQYF TGTGCCAGCAGGGAAGCGGGCTCGGGGGGCGAGCAGTACTTC
TRBJ2-1 many TRBD1 TRBV4-2 CASSRGQGDEQFF TGTGCCAGCAGTCGGGGACAGGGGGATGAGCAGTTCTTC
TRBJ2-7 . TRBD2 TRBV2 CASSEGLAGPSYEQYF TGTGCCAGCAGTGAGGGACTAGCGGGGCCCTCCTACGAGCAGTACTTC
TRBJ2-7 . . TRBV7-2 CASSGGQTYEQYF TGTGCCAGCAGTGGCGGACAGACCTACGAGCAGTACTTC
TRBJ2-1 few . TRBV15 CATSRGTKRGYNEQFF TGTGCCACCAGCAGGGGGACAAAGCGGGGCTACAATGAGCAGTTCTTC
TRBJ2-1 . . TRBV29-1 CSVEGGAEVLNEQFF TGCAGCGTTGAAGGGGGAGCGGAGGTCCTCAATGAGCAGTTCTTC
TRBJ1-1 . TRBD1 TRBV20-1 CSVPRTGLTEAFF TGCAGTGTCCCCCGGACAGGACTCACTGAAGCTTTCTTT
TRBJ1-3 few TRBD1 TRBV12-3/TRBV12-4 CASSSDRGSGNTIYF TGTGCCAGCAGTTCCGACAGGGGTTCCGGAAACACCATATATTTT
TRBJ1-1 . . TRBV12-3/TRBV12-4 CASSHRVMGGTEAFF TGTGCCAGCAGCCACCGAGTCATGGGGGGCACTGAAGCTTTCTTT
TRBJ2-7 many TRBD1 TRBV28 CAITGQPYEQYF TGTGCCATCACGGGACAGCCCTACGAGCAGTACTTC
TRBJ2-3 . . TRBV5-1 CASSLEPIGGTDTQYF TGCGCCAGCAGCTTGGAGCCAATCGGGGGCACAGATACGCAGTATTTT
TRBJ1-1 few . TRBV20-1 CSARDGTEAFF TGCAGTGCTAGAGACGGTACTGAAGCTTTCTTT